This is a list of T cell receptor beta chains from one sample in a study of T cell responses to AZD1222 COVID-19 vaccine. Some clones are missing from TCRdb's copy, which holds only in-frame ones; the method was immunoSEQ multiplex PCR. The data show 75,000 to 100,000 clones, 70% to 90% seen once. The input for sequencing was peripheral blood, taken on day 0 of AZD1222 vaccination. The receptors shown here come from an adult in good health. Both conserved end residues are trimmed from each CDR3.

TRBV15	TRBJ1-4	ATSTGRDQNEKLF
TRBV7-2	TRBJ1-6	ASSSPGQTNNSPLH
TRBV7-9	TRBJ1-1	ASSFQGGEEAF
TRBV5-1	TRBJ1-1	ASSLTQTDRTEAF
TRBV29-1	TRBJ2-2	SVEGLAGPFRGTGELF
TRBV30	TRBJ2-7	AWSPSGGYEQY
TRBV6-5	TRBJ2-7	ASKQRDGVWYEQY
TRBV9	TRBJ2-3	ASSVEGGSSTDTQY
TRBV11-2	TRBJ2-1	ASTPGTVYNEQF
TRBV7-2	TRBJ2-7	ASKEVRGEQY
TRBV4-3	TRBJ2-2	ASSQDKNTGELF
TRBV6-5	TRBJ1-5	ASSYSGFGSNQPQH
TRBV28	TRBJ1-1	ASSLRGRHTEAF
TRBV7-9	TRBJ1-1	ASSSPRAVMNTEAF
TRBV29-1	TRBJ1-1	SVDLGDRMNTEAF
TRBV25-1	TRBJ1-2	ASRSTDREWSRYGYT
TRBV29-1	TRBJ1-1	SAQGDLNTEAF
TRBV7-2	TRBJ1-5	ASGQTSNQPQH
TRBV24-1	TRBJ2-1	ATSDSRLAGGVEQF
TRBV14	TRBJ2-1	ANLPGQGLNEQF
TRBV29-1	TRBJ2-3	SAGVGGGTDTQY
TRBV7-8	TRBJ1-2	ASSPNIGQVYGYT
TRBV2	TRBJ1-5	ASSESSEQARNQPQH
TRBV3-1/TRBV3-2	TRBJ2-7	ASSLDRGEQY
TRBV5-1	TRBJ2-1	ASQDGPDYNEQF
TRBV4-2	TRBJ2-5	ASSQAVAGGEETQY
TRBV6-5	TRBJ2-3	ASSSSADPTDTQY
TRBV12-3/TRBV12-4	TRBJ2-3	ASSLGSGDTQY
TRBV7-9	TRBJ2-5	ASSLGGSETQY
TRBV7-3	TRBJ2-1	ASSSGQGVNEQF
TRBV6-5	TRBJ1-1	ASNKGAGTEAF
TRBV27	TRBJ1-5	ASSVQGQGQPQH
TRBV6-6	TRBJ1-5	ASSYYFGGRQPQH
TRBV18	TRBJ1-4	ASSPGPPTNEKLF
TRBV13	TRBJ2-2	ASSRVGGELF
TRBV11-1	TRBJ1-2	ASSRGFTADNYGYT
TRBV28	TRBJ1-2	ASMRGTYGYT
TRBV9	TRBJ1-6	ASSEGADSPLH
TRBV3-1/TRBV3-2	TRBJ2-1	ASRGSRIDEQF
TRBV18	TRBJ1-1	ASSPGGDTEAF
TRBV12-3/TRBV12-4	TRBJ1-1	ASSEQVYTEAF
TRBV19	TRBJ2-1	ASSTSGGEQF
TRBV4-3	TRBJ2-7	ASSQEEGYEQY
TRBV7-6	TRBJ2-5	ASSSIAGGQETQY
TRBV3-1/TRBV3-2	TRBJ1-6	ASSQVVGGDSPLH
TRBV13	TRBJ1-2	ASSEGRTGGVVGYT